This TCR beta chain was identified during a study of beta chain features in type 1 diabetes. Study conclusions and caveats: In all four CD4+ subsets, TCRB CDR3 length was significantly, moderately reduced in type 1 diabetes.

The entirety of the isolated RNA underwent reverse transcription, so expressed TCRB transcripts were sequenced. Several million reads were obtained on average from naive, central memory and regulatory T cell samples. Here immunoSEQ multiplex PCR was the method, and the copy in TCRdb shows in-frame clones only, minus some. The sample lists approximately 240,000 clones; 16% were seen once. V lost 1 base, J lost 7 bases, and 8 bases stayed unmatched. The CDR3 contains 15 residues. Germline V gene data show CDR1 as SGHRS and CDR2 as YFSETQ. This clone has more than one count but fewer than ten. Antigen specificity is unknown.

The rearrangement joins TRBV5-1 to TRBJ2-7; 10 bases are a match to TRBD2. The receptor comes from a man aged 25-45 years with type 1 diabetes. Sequences were obtained from naive CD4+ T cells from blood. CDR3 DNA: TGCGCCAGCAGCTTGATACAGCGGGAGGGCCAAGAGCAGTACTTC. Amino acids: CASSLIQREGQEQYF.